This T cell receptor (beta chain) is drawn from a study of blood T cell repertoires in COVID-19. How the authors handled the data: Nucleated cell counts were estimated from reference gene primer amplification. The data were produced by immunoSEQ multiplex PCR, yet TCRdb's version contains in-frame clones alone and is incomplete. V and J calls and clone size follow that table, whereas D and trimming were derived from the DNA. The sample yields fewer than 150,000 clones, about 89% seen once. CDR3 length: 13 amino acids. The V gene's germline CDR1 is SEHNR and CDR2 FQNEAQ (reference sequence). The trim removed 6 bases at V and 2 bases at J, leaving 4 bases unmatched.

Sequenced: peripheral blood. V usage is TRBV7-9 and J usage is TRBJ2-7, with TRBD2 identical over 7 bases. This sequence originates from a woman aged 70-85 years with acute or convalescent COVID-19. The CDR3 DNA is TGTGCCAGCAGGCCGGGGGGTACCTACGAGCAGTACTTC. Its translation is CASRPGGTYEQYF.